Described below is a single T cell receptor (beta chain) sequence and its context. Germline loops: CDR1 SNHLY, CDR2 FYNNEI. The CDR3 has 15 amino acids. Unmatched junction bases numbered 1, after V lost 6 bases and J lost 2 bases. Enrolment of Seattle patients took place during active infection, and they were followed longitudinally. The table came from immunoSEQ multiplex PCR; TCRdb's copy has only in-frame clones and leaves some out. The sample shows tens of thousands of clones, roughly nine tenths of them seen only once. The source of the sample is a study of blood T cell repertoires in COVID-19. Study-level background: The cDNA or gDNA used as material had been derived from T cells, B-cell-depleted T cells, or PBMCs.

The material sequenced was peripheral blood. The chain couples TRBV2 to TRBJ2-2; 12 bases are shared with TRBD2. This clonotype was obtained from a man in his fifties or sixties with COVID-19, enrolled during active disease. CDR3 in DNA: TGTGCCAGCAGAGGACTAGCGGGAAACACCGGGGAGCTGTTTTTT. It yields the protein CASRGLAGNTGELFF.